Each of the 21 T cell receptor beta chains below was sequenced from the same sample in a study of blood T cell repertoires in COVID-19. Profiled with immunoSEQ multiplex PCR; TCRdb holds only in-frame clones, not every one. The table lists hundreds of thousands of clones, roughly 89% of them singletons. The sequencing sample was made of peripheral blood. The receptors were gathered from a woman between 18 and 30 years old who had recovered from COVID-19.

The chain joins TRBV5-8 to TRBJ1-5; 9 nucleotides line up with TRBD1. CDR3 length: 14 amino acids. V lost 4 bases, J lost 5 bases, and 4 bases stayed unmatched. Germline loops: CDR1 SGHTS, CDR2 YDEGEE. The CDR3 is CASSAYRGHQPQHF. The DNA of the CDR3 is TGTGCCAGCAGCGCTTACAGGGGGCATCAGCCCCAGCATTTT.

The chain is built from TRBV19 and TRBJ2-2; a weak D match, TRBD2 (5 bases). Germline CDR1 and CDR2: LNHDA and SQIVND (reference sequence). V lost 5 bases to trimming and J lost 3 bases, with 10 bases between them. CDR3 length: 14 residues. CDR3 loop: CASSEGVYTGELFF. CDR3 DNA: TGTGCCAGTAGTGAGGGAGTTTACACCGGGGAGCTGTTTTTT.

The V call is TRBV7-9, the J call TRBJ1-2, with 9 bases aligning to TRBD1. Germline lookup yields CDR1 SEHNR and CDR2 FQNEAQ (reference sequence). V was clipped by 3 bases and J by 4 bases; unmatched bases: 6. The CDR3 spans 15 residues. The DNA for the CDR3 is TGTGCCAGCAGCTTGCCCGGGACAGGGTCCTATGGCTACACCTTC. Its protein product is CASSLPGTGSYGYTF.

V gene TRBV18 combines with J gene TRBJ1-5, with 9 bases matching TRBD1. J lost 5 bases, V lost 3 bases, and 5 bases had no gene match. CDR1 is KGHSH and CDR2 is LQKENI in the germline V gene. There are 15 residues in the CDR3. The CDR3 coding sequence is TGTGCCAGCTCACCCCGGGACAGGGTTGATCAGCCCCAGCATTTT. This sequence encodes CASSPRDRVDQPQHF.

This clone was counted a few times. The same CDR3 can be traced to other DNA sequences in this sample. The chain links TRBV20-1 to TRBJ2-3; no firm D call. Germline V lookup: CDR1 DFQATT, CDR2 SNEGSKA (reference sequence). The CDR3 loop spans 11 amino acids. With 3 bases removed from V and 1 base from J, the gap between germline ends came to 2 bases. The CDR3 reads CSASGTDTQYF. CDR3 nucleotide sequence: TGCAGTGCTAGCGGCACAGATACGCAGTATTTT.

The chain couples TRBV7-2 to TRBJ2-1; 12 nucleotides line up with TRBD2. Germline V gene lookup returns CDR1 SGHTA and CDR2 FQGNSA. The CDR3 contains 15 residues. V lost 5 bases and J lost 8; bases outside the gene matches: 7. The CDR3 sequence: CASSITSGRIDEQFF. In DNA form, the CDR3 reads TGTGCCAGCAGCATTACTAGCGGGAGGATCGATGAGCAGTTCTTC.

The chain uses TRBV7-6 and TRBJ1-1; TRBD1 is a possible D gene (6 bases). V lost 6 bases, J lost 6 bases, and 11 bases lay in between. CDR1 is SGHVS and CDR2 is FNYEAQ in the germline V gene. CDR3 length equals 12 residues. CDR3: CASSYRVPEAFF. The CDR3 coding sequence is TGTGCCAGCAGTTACAGGGTTCCTGAAGCTTTCTTT.

The V call is TRBV19, the J call TRBJ2-6; D gene unclear. The V gene's germline CDR1 is LNHDA and CDR2 SQIVND (reference sequence). This CDR3 contains 14 residues. V was pared by 7 bases and J by 1 base, with 8 bases between. CDR3 protein: CASKEQSGANVLTF. CDR3 nucleotides: TGTGCCAGTAAGGAACAGTCTGGGGCCAACGTCCTGACTTTC. The full variable domain, in which reference TRBV19 and TRBJ2-6 provide the parts outside the CDR3, is DGGITQSPKYLFRKEGQNVTLSCEQNLNHDAMYWYRQDPGQGLRLIYYSQIVNDFQKGDIAEGYSVSREKKESFPLTVTSAQKNPTAFYLCASKEQSGANVLTFGAGSRLTVL.

The V and J genes are TRBV23-1 and TRBJ2-7, with D hard to call. TRBV23-1 is an open reading frame whose function is uncertain. Trimming stripped 2 bases from V and 2 bases from J, with 4 bases between. This CDR3 has 12 amino acids. The CDR3 is CASSQRAYEQYV. The DNA for the CDR3 is TGCGCCAGCAGTCAACGGGCCTACGAGCAGTACGTC.

The chain is built from TRBV29-1 and TRBJ2-1, with 9 positions matching TRBD2. Germline CDR1 is SQVTM and CDR2 is ANQGSEA. The J segment lost 8 bases and the V segment lost 2 bases, leaving 7 bases of the junction unmatched. The CDR3 is 14 residues long. As DNA, the CDR3 is TGCAGCGTTGAAAGAGCGGGAGGTAACGATGAGCAGTTCTTC. Its protein is CSVERAGGNDEQFF.

The CDR3 loop reads CASSSPKREQYV. The CDR3 DNA reads as TGTGCCAGCAGTTCCCCGAAGCGTGAGCAGTACGTC. The chain employs TRBV6-2 or TRBV6-3 and TRBJ2-7; D remains ambiguous. The CDR3 contains 12 residues. Per germline, CDR1 MNHEY and CDR2 SVGEGT. Between the trimmed V and J ends, which lost 4 bases and 7 bases, there was a span of 11 bases.

In regard to this clone: A much more abundant neighbour one base away suggests this may be a read error. This chain joins TRBV4-3 and TRBJ2-5, with D possibly being TRBD1 (6 bases). The germline V and J ends were trimmed by 6 bases and 1 base, with 9 bases remaining between them. The CDR3 is 13 residues long. Looked up from germline, CDR1 is LGHNA and CDR2 is YSLEER. CDR3 coding DNA: TGCGCCAGCAGTCGGACAGTCCAAGAGACCCAGTACTTC. Protein sequence: CASSRTVQETQYF.

The chain links TRBV7-2 to TRBJ1-5; 7 nucleotides line up with TRBD1. The CDR3 loop spans 16 amino acids. Per the germline V gene, CDR1 is SGHTA and CDR2 is FQGNSA. With V trimmed by 5 bases and J by 2 bases, 9 bases remained unmatched. The CDR3 protein is CASSQRQGTGNQPQHF. DNA for the CDR3: TGTGCCAGCAGCCAAAGACAGGGTACGGGCAATCAGCCCCAGCATTTT. The complete variable domain, with remaining parts taken from reference TRBV7-2 and TRBJ1-5, reads GAGVSQSPSNKVTEKGKDVELRCDPISGHTALYWYRQSLGQGLEFLIYFQGNSAPDKSGLPSDRFSAERTGGSVSTLTIQRTQQEDSAVYLCASSQRQGTGNQPQHFGDGTRLSIL.

This clone was picked up a small number of times. The chain couples TRBV4-1 to TRBJ1-4; D is unclear. The CDR3 length is 16 residues. With 4 bases removed from V and 0 bases from J, the gap between germline ends came to 12 bases. Germline V gives CDR1 MGHRA, CDR2 YSYEKL. The CDR3 is CASSRSLVPTNEKLFF. The CDR3, as DNA: TGCGCCAGCAGCCGATCGTTAGTACCAACTAATGAAAAACTGTTTTTT.

The chain joins TRBV5-5 to TRBJ2-6, with 7 nucleotides matching TRBD1. The CDR3 is made up of 15 amino acids. Per germline, CDR1 SGHKS and CDR2 YYEKEE (reference sequence). V shed 5 bases and J 2 bases; nucleotides not matched to a gene: 4. The CDR3 nucleotides are TGTGCCAGCAGGTCTACAGGGGCTGGGGCCAACGTCCTGACTTTC. Protein sequence: CASRSTGAGANVLTF.

This clone was recorded once. This chain connects TRBV7-9 to TRBJ2-2; no firm D call. In germline, CDR1 is SEHNR, CDR2 FQNEAQ (reference sequence). This CDR3 has 13 amino acids. The ends were cut back, 5 bases at V and 4 bases at J, with 8 bases in the middle. The CDR3 DNA reads as TGTGCCAGCAGCCCACCCGGCACCGGGGAGCTGTTTTTT. This translates into CASSPPGTGELFF.

This chain links TRBV12-3 or TRBV12-4 with TRBJ2-2, with D unresolved. There are 12 residues in the CDR3. V was clipped by 7 bases and J by 5 bases, with 8 bases between them. In DNA form, the CDR3 reads TGTGCCAGCACCCTTGTAACCGGGGAGCTGTTTTTT. Translation gives CASTLVTGELFF.

This chain connects TRBV6-5 to TRBJ1-1; TRBD1 matches 7 bases. The CDR3 sequence is 14 residues long. The germline V gene encodes CDR1 MNHEY and CDR2 SVGAGI. J gave up 6 bases and V 2 bases, and 6 bases lay outside the gene matches. CDR3 sequence (DNA): TGTGCCAGCAGTTACGGAGGGGGCTTGGCTGAAGCTTTCTTT. This encodes CASSYGGGLAEAFF.

J is TRBJ1-5 and V is TRBV7-2, with D perhaps TRBD1 (5 bases). This CDR3 spans 14 amino acids. Per the germline V gene, CDR1 is SGHTA and CDR2 is FQGNSA. The V end lost 1 base, the J end lost 7 bases, and 11 bases lay between the germline ends. This chain's CDR3 is CASSLVGGSQPQHF. In DNA form, the CDR3 reads TGTGCCAGCAGCTTAGTGGGGGGTAGCCAGCCCCAGCATTTT.

This clone was seen a single time. The chain combines TRBV19 with TRBJ2-5; D perhaps matches TRBD1 (6 bases). CDR3 size: 14 residues. V was clipped by 5 bases and J by 1 base, with 11 bases between them. The germline gives CDR1 LNHDA, CDR2 SQIVND (reference sequence). The CDR3 loop is CASSRRGFQETQYF. CDR3 coding DNA: TGTGCCAGTAGTCGCAGGGGCTTCCAAGAGACCCAGTACTTC.

The J gene is TRBJ2-7, the V gene TRBV21-1; the DNA was not used to check the table's D call, TRBD1. TRBV21-1 is a listed pseudogene. The length of the CDR3 is 15 residues. The CDR3 sequence is CASSKLWAAPYEQYV. The CDR3 DNA is TGTGCCAGCAGCAAACTCTGGGCAGCCCCCTACGAGCAGTACGTC.